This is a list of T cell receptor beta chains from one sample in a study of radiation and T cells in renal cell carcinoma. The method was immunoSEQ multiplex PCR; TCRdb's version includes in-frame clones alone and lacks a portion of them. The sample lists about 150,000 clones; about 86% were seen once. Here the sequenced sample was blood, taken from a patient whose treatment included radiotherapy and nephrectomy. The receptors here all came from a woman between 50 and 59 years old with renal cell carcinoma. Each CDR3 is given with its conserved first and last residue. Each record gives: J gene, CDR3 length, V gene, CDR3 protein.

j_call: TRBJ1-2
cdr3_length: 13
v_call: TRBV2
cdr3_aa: CASSERPAHGYTF

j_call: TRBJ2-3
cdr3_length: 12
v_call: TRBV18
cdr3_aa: CASSGQKDTQYF

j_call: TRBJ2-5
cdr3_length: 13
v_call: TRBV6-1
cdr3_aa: CASDTGMEETQYF

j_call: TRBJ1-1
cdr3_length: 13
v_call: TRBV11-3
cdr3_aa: CASSLGENTEAFF

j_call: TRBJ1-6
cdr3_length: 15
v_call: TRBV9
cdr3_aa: CASSRTTPGDSPLHF

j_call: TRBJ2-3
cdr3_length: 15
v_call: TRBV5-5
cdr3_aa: CASSLVLGGTDTQYF

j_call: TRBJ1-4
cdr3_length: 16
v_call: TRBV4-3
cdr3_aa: CASSRRAEMRGEKLFF

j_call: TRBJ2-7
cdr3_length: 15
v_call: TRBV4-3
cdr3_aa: CASSQEFWGSYEQYF

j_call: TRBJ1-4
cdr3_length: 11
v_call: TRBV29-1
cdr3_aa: CSVGTFEKLFF

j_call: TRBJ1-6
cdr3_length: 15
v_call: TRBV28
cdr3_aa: CATNFGGRANSPLHF

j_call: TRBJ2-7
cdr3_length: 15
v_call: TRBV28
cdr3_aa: CASNNQDRSSYEQYF

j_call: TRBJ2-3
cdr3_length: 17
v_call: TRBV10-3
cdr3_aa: CAISGGTSGRIGDTQYF

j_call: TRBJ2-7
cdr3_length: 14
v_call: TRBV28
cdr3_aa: CASRAASGAGEQYF

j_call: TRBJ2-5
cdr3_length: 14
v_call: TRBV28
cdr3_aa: CASSLQAVKETQYF

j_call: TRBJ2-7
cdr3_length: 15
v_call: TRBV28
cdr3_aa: CASSSSRGGVNEQYF

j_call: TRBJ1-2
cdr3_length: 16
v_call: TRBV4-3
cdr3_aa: CASSQVGLQGTYGYTF